These T cell receptor beta chains were read from a single sample in a study of blood T cell repertoires in COVID-19. Profiled with immunoSEQ multiplex PCR; TCRdb holds only in-frame clones, not every one. The sample carries approximately 190,000 clones, 75% to 90% recorded once. Sequencing used peripheral blood. Receptor source: a man aged 60 to 75 with acute or convalescent COVID-19. The CDR3 runs from the conserved cysteine through the conserved F or W. Clone size is shown for a subset of rows, as once, few, many or a class of expanded clone.

J,V,size,CDR3
TRBJ2-1,TRBV3-1/TRBV3-2,NA,CASSHGVSLSYNEQFF
TRBJ1-2,TRBV4-3,medium-sized,CASSQDPQGAYGYTF
TRBJ1-6,TRBV10-3,NA,CAISPGMGNSPLHF
TRBJ2-2,TRBV5-1,NA,CASVTGTGTGELFF
TRBJ1-4,TRBV7-2,few,CASSLGLTGAAEKLFF
TRBJ2-1,TRBV4-2,NA,CASSATTTYNEQFF
TRBJ2-1,TRBV24-1,NA,CATSDFATSGKDEQFF
TRBJ2-2,TRBV4-3,NA,CASSQDRRQNTGELFF
TRBJ1-3,TRBV19,NA,CASTLPGQGTFGSGNTIYF
TRBJ2-7,TRBV14,NA,CASIQTRVRGPYEQYF
TRBJ2-6,TRBV11-2,NA,CASSLNWGSSGANVLTF
TRBJ2-7,TRBV5-1,many,CASSLDSVSSSYEQYF
TRBJ2-5,TRBV18,NA,CASSPGRGETQYF
TRBJ1-3,TRBV7-9,NA,CASSPEDRESSGNTIYF
TRBJ1-2,TRBV9,few,CASSVQGGYGYTF
TRBJ1-2,TRBV19,NA,CASSMVGSSLYGYTF
TRBJ1-5,TRBV2,NA,CASSEARADNGNQPQHF
TRBJ1-1,TRBV7-3,NA,CASSEQRNTEAFF
TRBJ2-7,TRBV7-2,NA,CASSLDSGRASEQYF
TRBJ2-1,TRBV6-6,few,CASAGSYDEQFF
TRBJ1-1,TRBV18,NA,CASSFRDTLNTEAFF
TRBJ2-3,TRBV3-1/TRBV3-2,NA,CASSPTTDTQYF